The rows below give T cell receptor beta chains drawn from one sample of a study of T cells after yellow fever vaccination. TCRdb used MiXCR to reprocess the 5' RACE reads, holding one entry per CDR3 protein. The sample lists around 320,000 distinct CDR3 sequences, around 4.4% occurring once. Sequencing was performed on PBMCs, taken 15 days after the yellow fever booster vaccination. The receptors were gathered from a man aged 18 to 29 who received the YFV17D yellow fever vaccine. Each CDR3 is given with its conserved first and last residue. D genes are given only for firm matches. Clone size is shown for a subset of rows, as once, few, many or a class of expanded clone.

J: TRBJ2-5
V: TRBV4-2
D: TRBD1
size: many
CDR3: CASSHGAQGAWETQYF
DNA: TGTGCCAGCAGCCACGGGGCCCAGGGGGCCTGGGAGACCCAGTACTTC

J: TRBJ2-7
V: TRBV6-5
D: -
size: few
CDR3: CASSYSHSLSYEQYF
DNA: TGTGCCAGCAGTTACTCCCACAGCCTCTCCTACGAGCAGTACTTC

J: TRBJ1-6
V: TRBV12-3/TRBV12-4
D: -
size: few
CDR3: CASSSSPGRDSPLHF
DNA: TGTGCCAGCAGCTCCTCGCCCGGTCGGGATTCACCCCTCCACTTT

J: TRBJ2-4
V: TRBV5-8
D: -
size: -
CDR3: CASSWAMRNIQYF
DNA: TGTGCCAGCAGCTGGGCAATGAGAAACATTCAGTACTTC

J: TRBJ2-7
V: TRBV7-2
D: -
size: -
CDR3: CASSLTPGPRYEQYF
DNA: TGTGCCAGCAGCTTAACTCCGGGACCCCGCTACGAGCAGTACTTC

J: TRBJ2-2
V: TRBV20-1
D: TRBD2
size: many
CDR3: CSAPRGGSVTGELFF
DNA: TGCAGTGCTCCCCGGGGGGGATCGGTCACCGGGGAGCTGTTTTTT

J: TRBJ1-5
V: TRBV10-3
D: TRBD1
size: -
CDR3: CAISEGTAGSNQPQHF
DNA: TGTGCCATCAGTGAAGGGACAGCAGGCAGCAATCAGCCCCAGCATTTT

J: TRBJ1-4
V: TRBV9
D: TRBD1
size: many
CDR3: CASSPTRGLDEKLFF
DNA: TGTGCCAGCAGCCCCACCAGGGGGCTCGATGAAAAACTGTTTTTT

J: TRBJ1-1
V: TRBV7-3
D: TRBD1
size: few
CDR3: CASSPTSGTGGAGAFF
DNA: TGTGCCAGCAGCCCCACTTCCGGGACAGGGGGCGCTGGGGCTTTCTTT

J: TRBJ1-2
V: TRBV15
D: -
size: few
CDR3: CATSSTTAYGYTF
DNA: TGTGCCACCAGCAGTACGACTGCCTATGGCTACACCTTC

J: TRBJ2-3
V: TRBV12-3/TRBV12-4
D: -
size: many
CDR3: CASSPPHGGGADTQYF
DNA: TGTGCCAGCAGTCCCCCCCACGGGGGCGGCGCAGATACGCAGTATTTT

J: TRBJ1-5
V: TRBV2
D: -
size: many
CDR3: CASSDQGFQPQHF
DNA: TGTGCCAGCAGTGATCAGGGGTTTCAGCCCCAGCATTTT

J: TRBJ2-1
V: TRBV7-6
D: -
size: many
CDR3: CASRSLRAPAEQFF
DNA: TGTGCCAGCAGAAGCCTCAGGGCCCCGGCTGAGCAGTTCTTC

J: TRBJ2-3
V: TRBV5-1
D: TRBD2
size: few
CDR3: CASSLPSGGGADTQYF
DNA: TGCGCCAGCAGCTTGCCTAGCGGGGGGGGAGCAGATACGCAGTATTTT

J: TRBJ2-1
V: TRBV7-3
D: -
size: few
CDR3: CASSSPVGPDNEQFF
DNA: TGTGCCAGCAGCTCCCCGGTGGGCCCGGACAATGAGCAGTTCTTC

J: TRBJ1-5
V: TRBV5-1
D: -
size: few
CDR3: CASSLGTYGNQPQHF
DNA: TGCGCCAGCAGCTTAGGGACTTACGGCAATCAGCCCCAGCATTTT

J: TRBJ1-5
V: TRBV12-3/TRBV12-4
D: -
size: few
CDR3: CASNLQGFNQPQHF
DNA: TGTGCCAGCAATCTACAGGGTTTCAATCAGCCCCAGCATTTT

J: TRBJ2-4
V: TRBV12-5
D: -
size: -
CDR3: CASGQGIGNIQYF
DNA: TGTGCTAGTGGACAGGGAATCGGAAACATTCAGTACTTC

J: TRBJ2-5
V: TRBV5-6
D: -
size: many
CDR3: CASSLGGEGETQYF
DNA: TGTGCCAGCAGCTTGGGCGGGGAAGGGGAGACCCAGTACTTC

J: TRBJ2-5
V: TRBV5-1
D: TRBD2
size: many
CDR3: CASSLNSGGETQYF
DNA: TGCGCCAGCAGCTTGAATAGCGGGGGTGAGACCCAGTACTTC

J: TRBJ1-6
V: TRBV20-1
D: TRBD1
size: few
CDR3: CSAPAGGLNSPLHF
DNA: TGCAGTGCTCCCGCAGGGGGCCTTAATTCACCCCTCCACTTT

J: TRBJ2-3
V: TRBV5-1
D: TRBD2
size: many
CDR3: CASSLTASGEPTDTQYF
DNA: TGCGCCAGCAGCTTGACTGCTAGCGGGGAACCAACAGATACGCAGTATTTT

J: TRBJ1-3
V: TRBV12-3/TRBV12-4
D: TRBD1
size: -
CDR3: CASRATGSGNTIYF
DNA: TGTGCCAGCAGGGCGACAGGGTCTGGAAACACCATATATTTT

J: TRBJ2-7
V: TRBV4-3
D: TRBD2
size: many
CDR3: CASSQDTGGTVFYEQYF
DNA: TGCGCCAGCAGCCAAGACACGGGGGGGACCGTTTTTTACGAGCAGTACTTC

J: TRBJ1-1
V: TRBV6-5
D: -
size: many
CDR3: CASSYSPGGASTEAFF
DNA: TGTGCCAGCAGTTACTCGCCGGGGGGGGCGAGCACTGAAGCTTTCTTT

J: TRBJ1-1
V: TRBV7-9
D: TRBD1
size: many
CDR3: CASSPTGRETEAFF
DNA: TGTGCCAGCAGCCCGACAGGGAGGGAAACTGAAGCTTTCTTT

J: TRBJ2-3
V: TRBV10-3
D: TRBD2
size: -
CDR3: CAIRGGNTDTQYF
DNA: TGTGCCATCAGGGGAGGGAACACAGATACGCAGTATTTT

J: TRBJ2-1
V: TRBV10-1
D: TRBD2
size: few
CDR3: CASSAGLAGGRWDEQFF
DNA: TGCGCCAGCAGTGCGGGACTAGCGGGGGGTCGGTGGGATGAGCAGTTCTTC

J: TRBJ2-3
V: TRBV7-2
D: -
size: many
CDR3: CASSLGLAATLGDTQYF
DNA: TGTGCCAGCAGCTTAGGGCTAGCAGCAACCTTGGGAGATACGCAGTATTTT

J: TRBJ2-2
V: TRBV2
D: -
size: many
CDR3: CASRQDGGGELFF
DNA: TGTGCCAGCAGGCAGGACGGCGGAGGGGAGCTGTTTTTT

J: TRBJ2-1
V: TRBV18
D: TRBD2
size: few
CDR3: CASSPRAGGTGSYNEQFF
DNA: TGTGCCAGCTCACCACGAGCGGGGGGGACTGGCTCCTACAATGAGCAGTTCTTC

J: TRBJ1-1
V: TRBV29-1
D: TRBD1
size: many
CDR3: CSVEHRGYTEAFF
DNA: TGCAGCGTTGAACACAGGGGGTACACTGAAGCTTTCTTT

J: TRBJ2-3
V: TRBV24-1
D: TRBD1
size: few
CDR3: CATSEETGTGSDTQYF
DNA: TGTGCCACCAGTGAGGAGACCGGGACAGGGTCAGATACGCAGTATTTT

J: TRBJ2-3
V: TRBV18
D: -
size: many
CDR3: CASSPPSLADTQYF
DNA: TGTGCCAGCTCACCACCATCGTTAGCAGATACGCAGTATTTT

J: TRBJ2-5
V: TRBV6-2/TRBV6-3
D: -
size: many
CDR3: CASNYGGQETQYF
DNA: TGTGCCAGCAACTACGGAGGGCAAGAGACCCAGTACTTC

J: TRBJ1-2
V: TRBV7-9
D: TRBD1
size: few
CDR3: CASSFRPQGGYGYTF
DNA: TGTGCCAGCAGCTTCCGTCCACAGGGGGGCTATGGCTACACCTTC

J: TRBJ1-1
V: TRBV11-1
D: -
size: -
CDR3: CASSATPWGVKNTEAFF
DNA: TGTGCCAGCAGCGCGACACCTTGGGGGGTTAAGAACACTGAAGCTTTCTTT

J: TRBJ2-4
V: TRBV5-6
D: TRBD1
size: -
CDR3: CASSKGQGKNIQYF
DNA: TGTGCCAGCAGCAAGGGACAGGGGAAAAACATTCAGTACTTC

J: TRBJ2-2
V: TRBV7-2
D: TRBD1
size: many
CDR3: CASSEQGTNTGELFF
DNA: TGTGCCAGCAGCGAACAGGGGACGAACACCGGGGAGCTGTTTTTT

J: TRBJ2-5
V: TRBV3-1
D: -
size: -
CDR3: CASSQDIRADQETQYF
DNA: TGTGCCAGCAGCCAAGACATCCGGGCGGACCAAGAGACCCAGTACTTC

J: TRBJ1-1
V: TRBV20-1
D: TRBD1
size: many
CDR3: CSAWTGWNTEAFF
DNA: TGCAGTGCATGGACAGGGTGGAACACTGAAGCTTTCTTT

J: TRBJ2-2
V: TRBV6-1
D: -
size: few
CDR3: CASSGLTSIGELFF
DNA: TGTGCCAGCAGTGGCCTAACTAGTATCGGGGAGCTGTTTTTT

J: TRBJ2-5
V: TRBV30
D: TRBD2
size: few
CDR3: CAWSPGGGRGTQYF
DNA: TGTGCCTGGAGTCCTGGCGGGGGTAGGGGGACCCAGTACTTC

J: TRBJ2-5
V: TRBV2
D: -
size: few
CDR3: CASRGPPTQYF
DNA: TGTGCCAGCAGGGGGCCTCCGACCCAGTACTTC

J: TRBJ1-1
V: TRBV5-8
D: -
size: many
CDR3: CASSFWGGTEAFF
DNA: TGTGCCAGCAGCTTTTGGGGAGGCACTGAAGCTTTCTTT

J: TRBJ2-1
V: TRBV11-2
D: TRBD2
size: many
CDR3: CATRGGFEQFF
DNA: TGTGCCACGCGGGGGGGCTTTGAGCAGTTCTTC

J: TRBJ2-3
V: TRBV6-2/TRBV6-3
D: TRBD1
size: -
CDR3: CASGQGGPDTQYF
DNA: TGTGCCAGCGGACAGGGAGGCCCAGATACGCAGTATTTT

J: TRBJ1-2
V: TRBV7-9
D: -
size: many
CDR3: CASSLTGRGGYTF
DNA: TGTGCCAGCAGCTTGACAGGACGAGGTGGCTACACCTTC

J: TRBJ2-1
V: TRBV7-6
D: -
size: -
CDR3: CASSPPGLGNEQFF
DNA: TGTGCCAGCAGCCCACCGGGATTGGGCAATGAGCAGTTCTTC

J: TRBJ2-3
V: TRBV5-1
D: -
size: many
CDR3: CASSLALDTDTQYF
DNA: TGCGCCAGCAGCTTGGCACTTGACACAGATACGCAGTATTTT

J: TRBJ2-3
V: TRBV9
D: -
size: many
CDR3: CASSVGPQGGDTQYF
DNA: TGTGCCAGCAGCGTCGGGCCCCAAGGCGGAGATACGCAGTATTTT

J: TRBJ2-2
V: TRBV20-1
D: -
size: few
CDR3: CSARDLGGWNTGELFF
DNA: TGCAGTGCTAGAGATCTGGGGGGTTGGAACACCGGGGAGCTGTTTTTT